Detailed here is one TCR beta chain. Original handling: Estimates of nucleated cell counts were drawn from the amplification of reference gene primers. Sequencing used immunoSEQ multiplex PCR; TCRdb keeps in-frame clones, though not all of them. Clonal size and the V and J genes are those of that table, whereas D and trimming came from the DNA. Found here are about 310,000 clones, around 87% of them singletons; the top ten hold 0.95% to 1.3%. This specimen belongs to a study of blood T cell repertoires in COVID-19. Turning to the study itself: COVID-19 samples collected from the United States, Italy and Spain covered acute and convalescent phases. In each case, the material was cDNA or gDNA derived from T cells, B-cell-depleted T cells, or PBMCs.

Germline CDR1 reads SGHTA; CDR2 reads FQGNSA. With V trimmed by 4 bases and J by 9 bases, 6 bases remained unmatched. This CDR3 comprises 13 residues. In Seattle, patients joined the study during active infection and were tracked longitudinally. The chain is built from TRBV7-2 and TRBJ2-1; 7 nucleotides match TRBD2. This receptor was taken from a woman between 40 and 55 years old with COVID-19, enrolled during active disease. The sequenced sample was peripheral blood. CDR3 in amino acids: CASSSGGASEQFF. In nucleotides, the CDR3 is TGTGCCAGCAGCTCGGGGGGAGCCAGTGAGCAGTTCTTC.